Only one count was recorded for the clone carrying this TCR beta chain. Antigen specificity is unknown. The time point here: newly diagnosed GD, antithyroid drugs for less than 3 months. RNA extracted from PBMCs served as the sequencing template. The V gene's germline CDR1 is LNHDA and CDR2 SQIVND (reference sequence). The CDR3 length is 11 residues. The ends lost 7 bases at V and 11 bases at J; junction bases unmatched: 7. The sample belongs to a study of regulatory T cells in long-lasting Graves disease. Findings of the study overall: With persistent disease, TRBV28, TRBJ1-2 and TRBJ2-5 were the favored segments.

iRepertoire HTBI primers and Arm-PCR of CDR3 regions built TCR beta libraries. One entry per CDR3 protein results from TCRdb running MiXCR on the multiplex PCR reads. This table holds 510,000 or so distinct CDR3 sequences, 12% found once. This sample also appeared in a second study, on T cells in Graves' hyperthyroidism and ophthalmopathy. From that second work: A set of HTBI primers served as the primers for a first-round RT-PCR of the TCR CDR3.

The V call is TRBV19, the J call TRBJ1-1, with 7 bases lining up with TRBD1. The sequenced sample was peripheral blood mononuclear cells (PBMCs), obtained at new diagnosis, from a patient treated with antithyroid drugs. The receptor comes from a woman in her 30s with Graves disease. CDR3 nucleotides: TGTGCCAGTATTGCACAGGGGAACGCTTTCTTT. It translates to CASIAQGNAFF.